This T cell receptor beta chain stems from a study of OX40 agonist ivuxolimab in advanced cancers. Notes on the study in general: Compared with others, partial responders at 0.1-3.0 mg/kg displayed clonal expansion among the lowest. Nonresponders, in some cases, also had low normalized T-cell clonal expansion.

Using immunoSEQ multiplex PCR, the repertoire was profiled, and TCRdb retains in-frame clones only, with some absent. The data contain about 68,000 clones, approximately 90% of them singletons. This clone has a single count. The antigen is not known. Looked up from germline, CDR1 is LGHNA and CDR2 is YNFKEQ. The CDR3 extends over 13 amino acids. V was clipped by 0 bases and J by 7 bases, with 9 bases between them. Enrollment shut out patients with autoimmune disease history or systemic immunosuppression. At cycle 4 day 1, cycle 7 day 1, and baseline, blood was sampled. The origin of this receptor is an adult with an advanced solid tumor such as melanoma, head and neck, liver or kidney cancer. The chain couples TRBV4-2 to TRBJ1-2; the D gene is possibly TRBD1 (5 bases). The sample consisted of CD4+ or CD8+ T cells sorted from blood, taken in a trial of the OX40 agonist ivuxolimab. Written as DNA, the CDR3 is TGTGCCAGCAGCCAAGATCGCGGGACTGGCTACACCTTC. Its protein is CASSQDRGTGYTF.